This is a list of T cell receptor beta chains from one sample in a study of shared clonotypes between healthy human individuals. The data were produced by immunoSEQ multiplex PCR, yet TCRdb's version contains in-frame clones alone and is incomplete. The data show some 530,000 clones, roughly 80% seen once. The sequenced material came from PBMCs. The receptors derive from a woman aged 40-49 years in good health. Some clones in this sample may be carry-over from other donors' samples. CDR3s include the opening cysteine and the closing phenylalanine or tryptophan.

V: TRBV11-1
CDR3: CASSRQGGTQHEQYF

V: TRBV5-4
CDR3: CASSLGSGRSVGELFF

V: TRBV18
CDR3: CASSPRTRGTDTQYF

V: TRBV28
CDR3: CASSSAISIQPQHF

V: TRBV15
CDR3: CATKQGDIISETQYF

V: TRBV15
CDR3: CATSRGTESEKLFF

V: TRBV28
CDR3: CASSFLGQGGKETQYF

V: TRBV21-1
CDR3: CARDPTRSTEAFF

V: TRBV18
CDR3: CASSPKMRSDEQFF

V: TRBV7-9
CDR3: CASSLARRQGEDTQYF

V: TRBV9
CDR3: CASSLSGTGNTEAFF

V: TRBV7-3
CDR3: CASSLTGLLTDTQYF

V: TRBV10-2
CDR3: CASSGLAGSTDTQYF

V: TRBV7-2
CDR3: CASSSDTGGEQYF

V: TRBV5-1
CDR3: CASSLQDNTEAFF

V: TRBV6-1
CDR3: CASSGKRNSYEQYF

V: TRBV6-5
CDR3: CASFPPGRDEQYF

V: TRBV7-2
CDR3: CASSFRTGTDTQYF

V: TRBV5-1
CDR3: CASSFGTSGGQETQYF

V: TRBV10-3
CDR3: CAISEEGQYGYTF

V: TRBV11-1
CDR3: CASSLDRTNTEAFF

V: TRBV19
CDR3: CASSIGGTPLETQYF

V: TRBV18
CDR3: CASSRTGFHNEQFF

V: TRBV7-6
CDR3: CASSSGTSGITDTQYF

V: TRBV18
CDR3: CASRTTGLAGEQYF

V: TRBV4-1
CDR3: CASSRQPWAQETQYF

V: TRBV9
CDR3: CASSPRARGTDTQYF

V: TRBV4-1
CDR3: CASRQTSGRIDEQFF

V: TRBV5-1
CDR3: CASSNSETGELFF

V: TRBV5-1
CDR3: CASSSLSSTTDTQYF

V: TRBV9
CDR3: CASSVGGIRDYGYTF

V: TRBV19
CDR3: CASAYSGANVLTF

V: TRBV5-1
CDR3: CASRGGTSTDTQYF

V: TRBV28
CDR3: CASRSKLAGGPRHEQFF

V: TRBV29-1
CDR3: CSVEGSFYEQYF

V: TRBV7-6
CDR3: CASSLAEFPRPYEQYF

V: TRBV19
CDR3: CASRARGLSNQPQHF

V: TRBV4-3
CDR3: CASSLGLAGTDTQYF

V: TRBV2
CDR3: CASSPDLQETQYF

V: TRBV11-2
CDR3: CASSYLAGPTDTQYF

V: TRBV27
CDR3: CASSLSWTGRYEQYF

V: TRBV7-3
CDR3: CASSLTGGGEHGYTF

V: TRBV12-5
CDR3: CASGFGLAGSTDTQYF

V: TRBV4-2
CDR3: CASSQVGGLETQYF

V: TRBV28
CDR3: CASSLGPQDTQYF

V: TRBV27
CDR3: CASSLGLAQDTQYF

V: TRBV2
CDR3: CASRGLAGAFTDTQYF

V: TRBV5-1
CDR3: CASSLGFGTSGAYEQYF

V: TRBV18
CDR3: CASSPQGHGYTF

V: TRBV6-5
CDR3: CASSIPRANTEAFF

V: TRBV30
CDR3: CAWRRQGQHIQYF

V: TRBV19
CDR3: CASSISPGWQHF

V: TRBV29-1
CDR3: CSVGSGGHEQYF

V: TRBV12-5
CDR3: CASGPGTGKGNTGELFF

V: TRBV14
CDR3: CASSHNSRTQYF